This T cell receptor (beta chain) is drawn from a study of immune evolution from preneoplasia to lung adenocarcinoma. Overall study findings and caveats: Highest clonality occurred in KRAS-mutant, not EGFR-mutant or double wild-type, nodules. Later-stage lesions seemingly showed higher T cell density and diversity than normal lung.

Each case's diagnosis was confirmed by two pathologists on H&E. Premalignant or tumor cells were enriched by macro-dissection after pathologic assessment. This CDR3 region has 16 residues. The V gene end was trimmed by 1 base and the J gene end by 8 bases; junction bases not matched to a gene: 9. The germline gives CDR1 SGHTA, CDR2 FQGNSA. Measured with immunoSEQ multiplex PCR; TCRdb has only the in-frame clones, and not every one. The sample holds roughly 10,000 clones, around 81% seen once. As to this clone: Its specificity is unknown.

This TCR derives from a person aged 60-80 years with lung adenocarcinoma. The sequencing input was FFPE minimally invasive lung adenocarcinoma tissue. This chain connects TRBV7-2 to TRBJ2-1; 9 bases match TRBD2. The CDR3 DNA follows: TGTGCCAGCAGCTTAGAGGAGGCTAGCGGGGTGTATGAGCAGTTCTTC. It translates to CASSLEEASGVYEQFF.